These T cell receptor beta chains were read from a single sample in a study of long-term antiretroviral therapy in people with HIV. Some clones are missing from TCRdb's copy, which holds only in-frame ones; the method was immunoSEQ multiplex PCR. This sample carries tens of thousands of clones, 80% to 85% of them seen once, and the ten largest clones take roughly 12%. Sample: unsorted PBMCs, taken 0.1 years before starting antiretroviral therapy. These TCRs come from a man aged 40-49 years with HIV. CDR3s include the opening cysteine and the closing phenylalanine or tryptophan.

V gene: TRBV2; J gene: TRBJ2-3; CDR3 protein: CASSGLAGGRGTQYF
V gene: TRBV5-6; J gene: TRBJ2-7; CDR3 protein: CASSFGGVNEQYF
V gene: TRBV28; J gene: TRBJ1-5; CDR3 protein: CASSLGGPQHF
V gene: TRBV2; J gene: TRBJ2-2; CDR3 protein: CASTSGGANTGELFF
V gene: TRBV6-6; J gene: TRBJ1-2; CDR3 protein: CASSPGGDYYGYTF
V gene: TRBV4-1; J gene: TRBJ2-3; CDR3 protein: CASSQDQSSESDTQYF
V gene: TRBV5-1; J gene: TRBJ2-7; CDR3 protein: CASSLDRGYEQYF
V gene: TRBV7-3; J gene: TRBJ1-6; CDR3 protein: CASSKTGQLNSPLHF
V gene: TRBV6-6; J gene: TRBJ2-3; CDR3 protein: CASSQTGGDTQYF
V gene: TRBV27; J gene: TRBJ2-1; CDR3 protein: CASSLSRGLRNEQFF
V gene: TRBV5-1; J gene: TRBJ2-7; CDR3 protein: CASSGQALSYEQYF
V gene: TRBV15; J gene: TRBJ1-4; CDR3 protein: CATSLPGTGPLELFF
V gene: TRBV11-2; J gene: TRBJ2-7; CDR3 protein: CASSLKLASYEQYF
V gene: TRBV15; J gene: TRBJ1-5; CDR3 protein: CATSRDYGGSNQPQHF
V gene: TRBV4-3; J gene: TRBJ2-7; CDR3 protein: CASSPGVGPGGQYF
V gene: TRBV6-1; J gene: TRBJ1-1; CDR3 protein: CASSENPSAAYTEAFF
V gene: TRBV7-2; J gene: TRBJ2-7; CDR3 protein: CAGGRAGGYEQYF
V gene: TRBV4-1; J gene: TRBJ2-7; CDR3 protein: CASSQEGRTEPYEQYF
V gene: TRBV7-9; J gene: TRBJ1-5; CDR3 protein: CASSLIDQPQHF
V gene: TRBV5-4; J gene: TRBJ2-5; CDR3 protein: CASSLWQGETQYF
V gene: TRBV7-2; J gene: TRBJ2-5; CDR3 protein: CASSQGGARGQETQYF
V gene: TRBV7-2; J gene: TRBJ2-5; CDR3 protein: CASSLGLGDGEETQYF
V gene: TRBV13; J gene: TRBJ2-7; CDR3 protein: CASSSIPGLSSYEQYF
V gene: TRBV5-5; J gene: TRBJ1-2; CDR3 protein: CASSWKHDLANYGYTF
V gene: TRBV6-1; J gene: TRBJ2-3; CDR3 protein: CASSERRAGASDTQYF
V gene: TRBV29-1; J gene: TRBJ2-3; CDR3 protein: CSVAGLAGAQNTQYF
V gene: TRBV7-2; J gene: TRBJ1-3; CDR3 protein: CASSPRTGSGNTIYF
V gene: TRBV10-3; J gene: TRBJ2-3; CDR3 protein: CAIGVQDREFADTQYF
V gene: TRBV7-9; J gene: TRBJ1-6; CDR3 protein: CASSPPGGKNSPLHF
V gene: TRBV18; J gene: TRBJ1-1; CDR3 protein: CASSLAGPGAGDTEAFF
V gene: TRBV7-2; J gene: TRBJ2-1; CDR3 protein: CASSLAQLAGLGQFF
V gene: TRBV4-3; J gene: TRBJ1-1; CDR3 protein: CASSQGGALGEAFF
V gene: TRBV19; J gene: TRBJ1-5; CDR3 protein: CASKGGTSNQPQHF
V gene: TRBV15; J gene: TRBJ2-3; CDR3 protein: CATSRALTSGFDTQYF
V gene: TRBV6-4; J gene: TRBJ2-3; CDR3 protein: CASSEGGSGTDTQYF
V gene: TRBV27; J gene: TRBJ2-3; CDR3 protein: CASRFALGDRADTQYF
V gene: TRBV7-9; J gene: TRBJ1-5; CDR3 protein: CASSLGGDNQPQHF
V gene: TRBV29-1; J gene: TRBJ2-7; CDR3 protein: CSATGQLYEQYF
V gene: TRBV7-9; J gene: TRBJ2-5; CDR3 protein: CASSWSGPIPTTQYF
V gene: TRBV5-1; J gene: TRBJ1-1; CDR3 protein: CASSTDPNTEAFF
V gene: TRBV29-1; J gene: TRBJ2-5; CDR3 protein: CSVGTGGGFKETQYF
V gene: TRBV4-3; J gene: TRBJ2-1; CDR3 protein: CASSQDSPGLAAYNEQFF
V gene: TRBV19; J gene: TRBJ2-5; CDR3 protein: CASSIASGRARETQYF
V gene: TRBV29-1; J gene: TRBJ2-7; CDR3 protein: CSVLVGGRSYEQYF
V gene: TRBV5-1; J gene: TRBJ2-3; CDR3 protein: CASSSGTIHTDTQYF
V gene: TRBV28; J gene: TRBJ2-2; CDR3 protein: CASSLSRDRAGELFF
V gene: TRBV28; J gene: TRBJ2-7; CDR3 protein: CASSSGGTGGYEQYF
V gene: TRBV29-1; J gene: TRBJ1-6; CDR3 protein: CSARQGGNSPLHF
V gene: TRBV18; J gene: TRBJ2-4; CDR3 protein: CASSPPVRGVKQVQYF
V gene: TRBV28; J gene: TRBJ2-1; CDR3 protein: CASSYRDIKQFF
V gene: TRBV6-4; J gene: TRBJ2-3; CDR3 protein: CASRDRGRDTQYF
V gene: TRBV6-1; J gene: TRBJ2-7; CDR3 protein: CASSEGEGQGGYEQYF